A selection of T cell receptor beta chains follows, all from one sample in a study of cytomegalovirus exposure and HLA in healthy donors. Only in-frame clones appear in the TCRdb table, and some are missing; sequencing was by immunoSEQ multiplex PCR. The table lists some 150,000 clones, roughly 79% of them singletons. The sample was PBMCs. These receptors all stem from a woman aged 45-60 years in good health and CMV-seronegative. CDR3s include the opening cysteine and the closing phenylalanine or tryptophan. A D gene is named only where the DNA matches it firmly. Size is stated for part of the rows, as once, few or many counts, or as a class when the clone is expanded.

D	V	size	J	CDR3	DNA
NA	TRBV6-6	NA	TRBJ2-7	CASRSGTGNEQYF	TGTGCCAGCAGGAGCGGGACAGGTAACGAGCAGTACTTC
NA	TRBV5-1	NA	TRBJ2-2	CASSLDPQGELFF	TGCGCCAGCAGCTTGGATCCCCAGGGGGAGCTGTTTTTT
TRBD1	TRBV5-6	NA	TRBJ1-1	CASSQTGGTEAFF	TGTGCCAGCAGCCAGACAGGGGGCACTGAAGCTTTCTTT
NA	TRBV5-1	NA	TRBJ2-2	CASSSGQPGAGELFF	TGCGCCAGCAGCTCGGGACAGCCGGGGGCCGGGGAGCTGTTTTTT
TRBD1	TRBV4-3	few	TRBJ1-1	CASSQDLRQGNTEAFF	TGCGCCAGCAGCCAAGATCTAAGACAGGGAAACACTGAAGCTTTCTTT
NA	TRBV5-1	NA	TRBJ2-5	CASSPITSHFQETQYF	TGCGCCAGCAGCCCAATTACTAGCCACTTTCAAGAGACCCAGTACTTC
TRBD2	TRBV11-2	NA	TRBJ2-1	CASSLEAGGLNEQFF	TGTGCCAGCAGCTTAGAGGCGGGGGGTCTCAATGAGCAGTTCTTC
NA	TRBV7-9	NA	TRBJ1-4	CASSLPLLATNEKLFF	TGTGCCAGCAGCCTCCCGCTACTTGCAACTAATGAAAAACTGTTTTTT
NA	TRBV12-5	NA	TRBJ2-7	CASGLVLGATLYEQYF	TGTGCTAGTGGTTTGGTCCTTGGAGCGACCTTATACGAGCAGTACTTC
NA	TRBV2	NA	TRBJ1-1	CASSLSFMNTEAFF	TGTGCCAGCAGCCTCAGTTTCATGAACACTGAAGCTTTCTTT
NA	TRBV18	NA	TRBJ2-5	CASSPRGQETQYF	TGTGCCAGCTCCCCAAGGGGGCAAGAGACCCAGTACTTC
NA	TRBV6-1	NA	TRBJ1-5	CASSVSGQVNQPQHF	TGTGCCAGCAGTGTAAGTGGGCAGGTCAATCAGCCCCAGCATTTT
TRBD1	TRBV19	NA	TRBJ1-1	CASSTGQGRETEAFF	TGTGCCAGTAGTACAGGACAGGGGCGAGAAACTGAAGCTTTCTTT
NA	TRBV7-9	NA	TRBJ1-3	CASSLSVSGNTIYF	TGTGCCAGCAGCTTATCGGTCTCTGGAAACACCATATATTTT
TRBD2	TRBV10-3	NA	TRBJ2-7	CAISVAGEGEQYF	TGTGCCATCAGTGTGGCGGGAGAGGGCGAGCAGTACTTC
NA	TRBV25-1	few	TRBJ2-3	CASSVGLPDTQYF	TGTGCCAGCAGTGTGGGGCTGCCAGATACGCAGTATTTT
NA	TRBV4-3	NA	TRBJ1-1	CASSQDAAANTEAFF	TGCGCCAGCAGCCAAGATGCGGCAGCGAACACTGAAGCTTTCTTT
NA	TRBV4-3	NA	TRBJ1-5	CASSSGGNQPQHF	TGCGCCAGCAGCTCCGGGGGCAATCAGCCCCAGCATTTT
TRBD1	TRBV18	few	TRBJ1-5	CASSPEQGGIKHF	TGTGCCAGCTCACCGGAACAGGGGGGGATCAAGCATTTT
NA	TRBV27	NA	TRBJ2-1	CATKITISYNEQFF	TGTGCCACCAAAATAACGATCAGTTACAATGAGCAGTTCTTC